These T cell receptor beta chains were read from a single sample in a study of Ad26.COV2.S vaccination and SARS-CoV-2 variants. Clones were read by immunoSEQ multiplex PCR, and TCRdb kept only the in-frame ones, dropping some. The repertoire holds fewer than 400,000 clones, 89% seen once, with 1.9% in the top ten. Specimen: peripheral blood, collected in a trial of Ad26.COV2.S vaccine versus placebo. The receptors were gathered from a person aged 18-60 years who received the Ad26.COV2.S COVID-19 vaccine or a placebo. CDR3s include the opening cysteine and the closing phenylalanine or tryptophan. The D gene is left open where the match is weak. Size values are once, few and many counts, or a class for expanded clones, and some rows have none.

clone_size: .; v_call: TRBV3-1/TRBV3-2; j_call: TRBJ2-7; d_call: .; cdr3_aa: CASSQGPRDRYF; cdr3_nt: TGTGCCAGCAGCCAAGGACCCCGCGATCGGTACTTC
clone_size: .; v_call: TRBV28; j_call: TRBJ2-3; d_call: .; cdr3_aa: CASSSPGRGADTQYF; cdr3_nt: TGTGCCAGCAGTTCCCCAGGGCGGGGTGCAGATACGCAGTATTTT
clone_size: .; v_call: TRBV10-3; j_call: TRBJ1-1; d_call: TRBD1; cdr3_aa: CAISGQGNTEAFF; cdr3_nt: TGTGCCATCAGTGGACAGGGGAATACTGAAGCTTTCTTT
clone_size: .; v_call: TRBV27; j_call: TRBJ1-5; d_call: .; cdr3_aa: CASSFDPGYQPQHF; cdr3_nt: TGTGCCAGCAGTTTTGATCCAGGGTATCAGCCCCAGCATTTT
clone_size: .; v_call: TRBV30; j_call: TRBJ1-3; d_call: .; cdr3_aa: CAWSVLSVGSGNTIYF; cdr3_nt: TGTGCCTGGAGTGTTTTATCTGTAGGCTCTGGAAACACCATATATTTT
clone_size: .; v_call: TRBV5-1; j_call: TRBJ2-1; d_call: TRBD2; cdr3_aa: CASSYSGRYNEQFF; cdr3_nt: TGCGCCAGCAGCTATAGCGGGAGGTACAATGAGCAGTTCTTC
clone_size: .; v_call: TRBV6-5; j_call: TRBJ1-2; d_call: TRBD1; cdr3_aa: CASSHGDRFYGYTF; cdr3_nt: TGTGCCAGCAGTCACGGGGACAGATTCTATGGCTACACCTTC
clone_size: .; v_call: TRBV10-1; j_call: TRBJ1-4; d_call: .; cdr3_aa: CASSDGTANEKLFF; cdr3_nt: TGCGCCAGCAGTGATGGGACCGCCAATGAAAAACTGTTTTTT
clone_size: once; v_call: TRBV3-1/TRBV3-2; j_call: TRBJ2-3; d_call: .; cdr3_aa: CASTDTGTDTQYF; cdr3_nt: TGTGCCAGCACCGATACAGGGACAGATACGCAGTATTTT
clone_size: .; v_call: TRBV30; j_call: TRBJ1-3; d_call: .; cdr3_aa: CAWSVDRGNTIYF; cdr3_nt: TGTGCCTGGAGTGTCGACAGGGGAAACACCATATATTTT
clone_size: .; v_call: TRBV15; j_call: TRBJ1-1; d_call: .; cdr3_aa: CATSRERGTNTEAFF; cdr3_nt: TGTGCCACCAGCAGAGAGAGGGGGACTAACACTGAAGCTTTCTTT
clone_size: .; v_call: TRBV11-3; j_call: TRBJ2-5; d_call: TRBD1; cdr3_aa: CASSRGTGETQYF; cdr3_nt: TGTGCCAGCAGCCGTGGGACAGGAGAGACCCAGTACTTC
clone_size: .; v_call: TRBV30; j_call: TRBJ1-1; d_call: .; cdr3_aa: CAWSPGWAEAFF; cdr3_nt: TGTGCCTGGAGTCCGGGGTGGGCTGAAGCTTTCTTT
clone_size: once; v_call: TRBV12-5; j_call: TRBJ2-2; d_call: .; cdr3_aa: CASGLDVGRELFF; cdr3_nt: TGTGCTAGTGGGCTAGACGTGGGAAGGGAGCTGTTTTTT
clone_size: .; v_call: TRBV7-6; j_call: TRBJ2-5; d_call: .; cdr3_aa: CASSYGGETQYF; cdr3_nt: TGTGCCAGCAGCTACGGAGGAGAGACCCAGTACTTC
clone_size: once; v_call: TRBV12-3/TRBV12-4; j_call: TRBJ1-4; d_call: TRBD1; cdr3_aa: CASSNRGYEKLFF; cdr3_nt: TGTGCCAGCAGTAACAGGGGATATGAAAAACTGTTTTTT
clone_size: .; v_call: TRBV11-2; j_call: TRBJ2-3; d_call: .; cdr3_aa: CASTPRPREGTDTQYF; cdr3_nt: TGTGCCAGCACCCCCAGGCCCAGGGAGGGCACAGATACGCAGTATTTT
clone_size: .; v_call: TRBV7-9; j_call: TRBJ2-2; d_call: .; cdr3_aa: CASSLGGSNTGELFF; cdr3_nt: TGTGCCAGCAGCTTAGGGGGGTCGAACACCGGGGAGCTGTTTTTT
clone_size: .; v_call: TRBV30; j_call: TRBJ2-3; d_call: TRBD2; cdr3_aa: CAWSGLAGETDTQYF; cdr3_nt: TGTGCCTGGAGTGGACTAGCGGGAGAGACAGATACGCAGTATTTT
clone_size: .; v_call: TRBV11-2; j_call: TRBJ1-6; d_call: .; cdr3_aa: CASSLVRGAGNSPLHF; cdr3_nt: TGTGCCAGCAGCTTAGTTCGGGGCGCCGGGAATTCACCCCTCCACTTT
clone_size: once; v_call: TRBV4-1; j_call: TRBJ1-5; d_call: .; cdr3_aa: CASSQGVFNQPQHF; cdr3_nt: TGCGCCAGCAGCCAAGGGGTCTTCAATCAGCCCCAGCATTTT
clone_size: .; v_call: TRBV11-3; j_call: TRBJ1-1; d_call: TRBD1; cdr3_aa: CASSLAEGARTEAFF; cdr3_nt: TGTGCCAGCAGCTTAGCGGAGGGGGCGAGAACTGAAGCTTTCTTT
clone_size: .; v_call: TRBV15; j_call: TRBJ2-7; d_call: .; cdr3_aa: CATITWGAGFCAYEQYF; cdr3_nt: TGTGCCACCATCACGTGGGGCGCGGGATTTTGCGCCTACGAGCAGTACTTC
clone_size: .; v_call: TRBV11-3; j_call: TRBJ2-3; d_call: TRBD1; cdr3_aa: CASSLEGQGSEQQYF; cdr3_nt: TGTGCCAGCAGCTTAGAGGGACAGGGGTCCGAGCAACAGTATTTT
clone_size: .; v_call: TRBV29-1; j_call: TRBJ2-3; d_call: .; cdr3_aa: CSVEGPTSTDTQYF; cdr3_nt: TGCAGCGTTGAGGGGCCAACTAGCACAGATACGCAGTATTTT
clone_size: .; v_call: TRBV19; j_call: TRBJ1-5; d_call: .; cdr3_aa: CASSHGLLGPQHF; cdr3_nt: TGTGCCAGTAGTCACGGGCTCTTGGGACCCCAGCATTTT
clone_size: .; v_call: TRBV2; j_call: TRBJ2-7; d_call: .; cdr3_aa: CASSEAVLGTYEQYF; cdr3_nt: TGTGCCAGCAGTGAAGCGGTTTTGGGGACCTACGAGCAGTACTTC
clone_size: .; v_call: TRBV6-5; j_call: TRBJ2-2; d_call: TRBD2; cdr3_aa: CASGAGRATGELFF; cdr3_nt: TGTGCCAGTGGGGCCGGGAGGGCCACCGGGGAGCTGTTTTTT
clone_size: once; v_call: TRBV5-8; j_call: TRBJ1-1; d_call: .; cdr3_aa: CASIQTGLNTEAFF; cdr3_nt: TGTGCCAGCATTCAGACAGGCCTGAACACTGAAGCTTTCTTT
clone_size: .; v_call: TRBV28; j_call: TRBJ2-5; d_call: TRBD2; cdr3_aa: CASNFSGREGETQYF; cdr3_nt: TGTGCCAGCAACTTTAGCGGGAGGGAGGGTGAGACCCAGTACTTC
clone_size: few; v_call: TRBV30; j_call: TRBJ2-1; d_call: .; cdr3_aa: CAWSFSRAGYNEQFF; cdr3_nt: TGTGCCTGGAGCTTCAGCAGGGCAGGGTACAATGAGCAGTTCTTC
clone_size: .; v_call: TRBV28; j_call: TRBJ2-7; d_call: .; cdr3_aa: CASSLGLYEQYF; cdr3_nt: TGTGCCAGCAGTTTGGGCTTATACGAGCAGTACTTC
clone_size: .; v_call: TRBV5-1; j_call: TRBJ2-7; d_call: TRBD2; cdr3_aa: CASREASGSSYEQYF; cdr3_nt: TGCGCCAGCAGGGAGGCTAGCGGGAGCTCCTACGAGCAGTACTTC
clone_size: .; v_call: TRBV7-9; j_call: TRBJ2-1; d_call: .; cdr3_aa: CASSLEQGGLRYNEQFF; cdr3_nt: TGTGCCAGCAGCTTAGAGCAAGGAGGGTTGCGCTACAATGAGCAGTTCTTC
clone_size: .; v_call: TRBV7-9; j_call: TRBJ2-1; d_call: .; cdr3_aa: CASSLSQPNNEQFF; cdr3_nt: TGTGCCAGCAGCTTATCACAGCCCAACAATGAGCAGTTCTTC
clone_size: .; v_call: TRBV10-3; j_call: TRBJ2-7; d_call: TRBD1; cdr3_aa: CAMGQGVSSYEQYF; cdr3_nt: TGTGCCATGGGACAGGGGGTGAGCTCCTACGAGCAGTACTTC
clone_size: once; v_call: TRBV18; j_call: TRBJ2-1; d_call: TRBD2; cdr3_aa: CASSPGLAGLSSYNEQFF; cdr3_nt: TGTGCCAGCTCGCCGGGACTAGCGGGCCTCAGCTCCTACAATGAGCAGTTCTTC
clone_size: .; v_call: TRBV9; j_call: TRBJ2-2; d_call: TRBD2; cdr3_aa: CASSLSGTHTGELFF; cdr3_nt: TGTGCCAGCAGCCTTAGCGGGACCCACACCGGGGAGCTGTTTTTT
clone_size: .; v_call: TRBV19; j_call: TRBJ2-1; d_call: TRBD1; cdr3_aa: CASSIAGGVDNEQFF; cdr3_nt: TGTGCCAGTAGTATAGCAGGGGGAGTGGACAATGAGCAGTTCTTC
clone_size: .; v_call: TRBV18; j_call: TRBJ2-3; d_call: TRBD2; cdr3_aa: CASSLYKPLAGADTQYF; cdr3_nt: TGTGCCAGCTCACTGTATAAGCCGCTAGCGGGAGCAGATACGCAGTATTTT
clone_size: .; v_call: TRBV11-2; j_call: TRBJ2-1; d_call: TRBD2; cdr3_aa: CASSPRTSGSYNEQFF; cdr3_nt: TGTGCCAGCAGCCCTAGGACTAGCGGGAGTTACAATGAGCAGTTCTTC